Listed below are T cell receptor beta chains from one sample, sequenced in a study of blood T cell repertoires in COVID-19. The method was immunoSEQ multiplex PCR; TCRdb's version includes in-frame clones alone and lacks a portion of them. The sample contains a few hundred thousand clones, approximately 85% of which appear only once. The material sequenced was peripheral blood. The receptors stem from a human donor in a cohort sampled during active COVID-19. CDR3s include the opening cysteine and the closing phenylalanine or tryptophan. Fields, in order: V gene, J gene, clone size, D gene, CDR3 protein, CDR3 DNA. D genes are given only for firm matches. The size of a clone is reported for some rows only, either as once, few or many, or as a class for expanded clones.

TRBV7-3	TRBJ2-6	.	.	CASRFTPNSGANVLTF	TGTGCCAGCAGGTTTACACCAAACTCTGGGGCCAACGTCCTGACTTTC
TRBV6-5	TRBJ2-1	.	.	CASSPGTYNEQFF	TGTGCCAGCAGCCCCGGGACTTACAATGAGCAGTTCTTC
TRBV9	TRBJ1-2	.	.	CASFSPANYGYTF	TGTGCCAGCTTTTCCCCAGCTAACTATGGCTACACCTTC
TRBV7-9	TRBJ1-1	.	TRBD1	CASSMDRGFTEAFF	TGTGCCAGCAGCATGGACAGGGGGTTCACTGAAGCTTTCTTT
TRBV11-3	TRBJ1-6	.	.	CASSEAGNNSPLHF	TGTGCCAGCAGCGAGGCGGGAAATAATTCACCCCTCCACTTT
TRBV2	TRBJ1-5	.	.	CASSLDSVSNQPQHF	TGTGCCAGCAGTTTAGACAGTGTTAGCAATCAGCCCCAGCATTTT
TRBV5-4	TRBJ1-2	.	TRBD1	CASSSYRGQNGYTF	TGTGCCAGCAGCTCTTACAGGGGGCAGAATGGCTACACCTTC
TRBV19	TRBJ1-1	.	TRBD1	CASSPGTGGLNTEAFF	TGTGCCAGTAGTCCAGGGACAGGGGGCTTGAACACTGAAGCTTTCTTT
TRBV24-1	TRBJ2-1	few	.	CATSDPVGGNEQFF	TGTGCCACCAGTGACCCTGTGGGGGGCAATGAGCAGTTCTTC
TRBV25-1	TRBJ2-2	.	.	CASSDSKGSGELFF	TGTGCCAGCAGTGATTCCAAGGGGTCCGGGGAGCTGTTTTTT
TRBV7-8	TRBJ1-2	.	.	CASSRAVLGYTF	TGTGCCAGCAGCCGGGCCGTCCTTGGCTACACCTTC
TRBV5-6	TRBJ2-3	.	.	CASSLGAGFTDTQYF	TGTGCCAGCAGCTTGGGGGCAGGGTTCACAGATACGCAGTATTTT
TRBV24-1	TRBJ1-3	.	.	CASQSSGNTIYF	TGTGCCTCACAGAGCTCTGGAAACACCATATATTTT
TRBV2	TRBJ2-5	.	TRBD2	CASSRLAGEETQYF	TGTGCCAGCAGCAGACTAGCGGGGGAGGAGACCCAGTACTTC
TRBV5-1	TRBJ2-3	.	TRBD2	CASSASSGGFTDTQYF	TGCGCCAGCAGCGCGTCGAGCGGGGGGTTCACAGATACGCAGTATTTT
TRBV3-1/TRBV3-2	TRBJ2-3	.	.	CASSQPGGPSTDTQYF	TGTGCCAGCAGCCAACCAGGCGGGCCGAGCACAGATACGCAGTATTTT
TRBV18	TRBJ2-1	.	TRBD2	CASSPNAGDEQFF	TGTGCCAGCTCACCAAATGCGGGGGATGAGCAGTTCTTC
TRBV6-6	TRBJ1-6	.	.	CASSRPLGSYNSPLHF	TGTGCCAGCAGTCGACCCCTCGGCTCCTATAATTCACCCCTCCACTTT
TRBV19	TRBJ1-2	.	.	CASTDRQHYGYTF	TGTGCCAGCACGGACAGACAACACTATGGCTACACCTTC
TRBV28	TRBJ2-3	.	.	CASSSSRADTQYF	TGTGCCAGCAGTTCCTCCCGGGCAGATACGCAGTATTTT
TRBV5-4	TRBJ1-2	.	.	CASSRSQGGYGYTF	TGTGCCAGCAGCCGGTCCCAGGGAGGGTATGGCTACACCTTC
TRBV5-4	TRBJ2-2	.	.	CASSEQQGNTGELFF	TGTGCCAGCAGCGAACAACAGGGGAACACCGGGGAGCTGTTTTTT
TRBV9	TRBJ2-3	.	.	CASSVAGYYTDTQYF	TGTGCCAGCAGCGTGGCGGGCTACTACACAGATACGCAGTATTTT
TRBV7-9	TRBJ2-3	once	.	CASSFTQGNTDTQYF	TGTGCCAGCAGCTTTACACAGGGAAACACAGATACGCAGTATTTT
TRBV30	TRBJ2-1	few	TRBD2	CAWSVQAGGYNEQFF	TGTGCCTGGAGTGTACAAGCGGGGGGGTACAATGAGCAGTTCTTC
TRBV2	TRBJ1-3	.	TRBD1	CASSLRGSGNTIYF	TGTGCCAGCAGCCTCAGGGGGTCTGGAAACACCATATATTTT
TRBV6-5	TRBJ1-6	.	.	CASRPSGSGSPLHF	TGTGCCAGCAGACCCAGTGGGTCGGGTTCACCCCTCCACTTT
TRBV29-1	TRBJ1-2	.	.	CSVAGNYYGYTF	TGCAGCGTTGCAGGGAATTACTATGGCTACACCTTC
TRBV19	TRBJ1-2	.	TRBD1	CASNRDRGLYGYTF	TGTGCCAGTAACCGGGACAGGGGGCTCTATGGCTACACCTTC
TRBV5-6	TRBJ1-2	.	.	CASSADDRPRDWVGYTF	TGTGCCAGCAGCGCGGACGATCGACCCAGGGATTGGGTTGGTTACACCTTC
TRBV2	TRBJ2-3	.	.	CASLGGITSTDTQYF	TGTGCCAGCCTTGGAGGTATAACTAGCACAGATACGCAGTATTTT
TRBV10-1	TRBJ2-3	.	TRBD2	CASSEEGGGPTDTQYF	TGCGCCAGCAGTGAGGAGGGCGGGGGACCCACAGATACGCAGTATTTT
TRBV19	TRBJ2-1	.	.	CASSATVSSYNEQFF	TGTGCCAGTAGTGCGACAGTTAGCTCCTACAATGAGCAGTTCTTC
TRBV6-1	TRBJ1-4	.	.	CASSEAGGGNEKLFF	TGTGCCAGCAGTGAAGCGGGCGGGGGCAATGAAAAACTGTTTTTT
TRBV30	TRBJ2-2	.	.	CAWERTENTGELFF	TGTGCCTGGGAGCGGACAGAGAACACCGGGGAGCTGTTTTTT
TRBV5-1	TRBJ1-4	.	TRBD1	CASSLGGQINEKLFF	TGCGCCAGCAGCTTGGGGGGACAGATCAATGAAAAACTGTTTTTT
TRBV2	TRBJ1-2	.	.	CASSGGPSRGYTF	TGTGCCAGCAGTGGTGGGCCTTCTCGTGGCTACACCTTC
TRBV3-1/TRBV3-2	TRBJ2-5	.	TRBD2	CASSQEEIAGLQETQYF	TGTGCCAGCAGCCAAGAAGAAATAGCGGGACTCCAAGAGACCCAGTACTTC
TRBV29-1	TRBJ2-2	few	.	CSVEDPKFVTGELFF	TGCAGCGTTGAAGACCCTAAATTCGTCACCGGGGAGCTGTTTTTT
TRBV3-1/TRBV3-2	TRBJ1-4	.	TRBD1	CASSLDRGLINEKLFF	TGTGCCAGCAGCCTTGACAGGGGGCTTATTAATGAAAAACTGTTTTTT
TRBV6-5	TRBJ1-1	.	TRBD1	CASSPGQGFGTEAFF	TGTGCCAGCAGTCCAGGACAGGGGTTCGGCACTGAAGCTTTCTTT
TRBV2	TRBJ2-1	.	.	CASSEFDGTYNEQFF	TGTGCCAGCAGTGAGTTCGATGGGACTTACAATGAGCAGTTCTTC
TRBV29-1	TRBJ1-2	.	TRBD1	CSVTDRGSPSGYTF	TGCAGCGTTACCGACAGGGGTTCCCCCTCTGGCTACACCTTC
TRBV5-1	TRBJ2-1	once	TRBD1	CASSSGTGSYNEQFF	TGCGCCAGCAGCTCCGGGACAGGGTCCTACAATGAGCAGTTCTTC
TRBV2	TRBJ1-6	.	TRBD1	CASTPRQGAYNSPLHF	TGTGCCAGCACTCCAAGACAGGGCGCCTATAATTCACCCCTCCACTTT